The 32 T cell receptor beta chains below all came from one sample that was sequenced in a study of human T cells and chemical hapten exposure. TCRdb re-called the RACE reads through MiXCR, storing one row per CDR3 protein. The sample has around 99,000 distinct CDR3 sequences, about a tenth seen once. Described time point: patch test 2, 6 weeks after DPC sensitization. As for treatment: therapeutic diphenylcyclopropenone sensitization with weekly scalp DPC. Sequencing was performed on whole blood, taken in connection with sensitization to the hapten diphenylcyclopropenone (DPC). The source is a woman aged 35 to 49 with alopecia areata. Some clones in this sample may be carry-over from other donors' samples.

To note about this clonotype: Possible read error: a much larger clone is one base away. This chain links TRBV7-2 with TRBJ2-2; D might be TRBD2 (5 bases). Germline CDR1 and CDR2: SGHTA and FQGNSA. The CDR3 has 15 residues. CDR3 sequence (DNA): TGTGCCAGCAGCTTAGTAGGACCCGTAGCCGGGGAGCCGTTTTTT. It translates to CASSLVGPVAGEPFF.

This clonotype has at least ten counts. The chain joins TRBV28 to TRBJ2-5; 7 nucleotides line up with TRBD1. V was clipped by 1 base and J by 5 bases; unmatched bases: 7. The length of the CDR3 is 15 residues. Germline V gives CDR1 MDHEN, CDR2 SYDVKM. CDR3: CASSLLPDRAETQYF. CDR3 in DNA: TGTGCCAGCAGTTTATTGCCCGACAGGGCGGAGACCCAGTACTTC. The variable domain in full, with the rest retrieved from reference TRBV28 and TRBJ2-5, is DVKVTQSSRYLVKRTGEKVFLECVQDMDHENMFWYRQDPGLGLRLIYFSYDVKMKEKGDIPEGYSVSREKKERFSLILESASTNQTSMYLCASSLLPDRAETQYFGPGTRLLVL.

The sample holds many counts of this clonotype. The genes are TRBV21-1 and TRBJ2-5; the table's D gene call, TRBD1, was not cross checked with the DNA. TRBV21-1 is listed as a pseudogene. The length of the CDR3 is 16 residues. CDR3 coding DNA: TGTGCCAGCAGCAAGCCTCCTAGGACAGACCAAGAGACCCAGTACTTC. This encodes CASSKPPRTDQETQYF.

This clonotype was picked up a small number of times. In DNA form, the CDR3 reads TGTGCCAGCAGCTTAGACCGGGACACCCGAATGACAACTAATGAAAAACTGTTTTTT. Translating it yields CASSLDRDTRMTTNEKLFF. The gene calls are TRBV7-8 and TRBJ1-4; the D gene is possibly TRBD1 (6 bases). V was trimmed by 1 base and J by 0 bases, leaving 18 bases between them. This CDR3 is 19 amino acids long. The germline gives CDR1 SGHVS, CDR2 FQNEAQ.

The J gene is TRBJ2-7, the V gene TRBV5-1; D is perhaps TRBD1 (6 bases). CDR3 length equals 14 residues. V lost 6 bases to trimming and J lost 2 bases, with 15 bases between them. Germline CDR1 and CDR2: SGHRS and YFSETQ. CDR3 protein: CASTGAGAPYEQYF. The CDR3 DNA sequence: TGCGCCAGCACTGGGGCAGGGGCCCCCTACGAGCAGTACTTC.

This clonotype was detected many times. CDR3 in DNA: TGTGCCAGCAGAGGATTTGCGAACACTGAAGCTTTCTTT. It codes for CASRGFANTEAFF. The chain recombines TRBV6-6 with TRBJ1-1; D is unresolved. CDR1 MNHNY and CDR2 SVGAGI come from the germline V gene (reference sequence). V was clipped by 6 bases and J by 1 base, with 9 bases between them. This CDR3 spans 13 amino acids.

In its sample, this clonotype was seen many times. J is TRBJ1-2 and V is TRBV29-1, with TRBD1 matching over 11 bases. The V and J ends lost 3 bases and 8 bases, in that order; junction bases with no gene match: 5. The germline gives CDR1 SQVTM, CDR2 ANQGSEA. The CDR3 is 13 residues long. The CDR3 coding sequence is TGCAGCGTTGATGGGACAGGGGGATACGGCTACACCTTC. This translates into CSVDGTGGYGYTF.

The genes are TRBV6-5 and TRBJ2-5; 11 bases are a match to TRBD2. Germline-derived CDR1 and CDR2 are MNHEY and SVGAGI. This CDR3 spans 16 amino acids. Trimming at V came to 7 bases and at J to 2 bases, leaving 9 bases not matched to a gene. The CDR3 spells CASKPRLAGLQETQYF. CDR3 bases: TGTGCCAGCAAACCTAGACTAGCGGGGTTACAAGAGACCCAGTACTTC.

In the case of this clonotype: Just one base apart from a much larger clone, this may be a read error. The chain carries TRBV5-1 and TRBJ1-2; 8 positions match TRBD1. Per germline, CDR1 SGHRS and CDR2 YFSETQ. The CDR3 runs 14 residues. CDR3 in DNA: TGCACCAGCAGAACAGGGGGTGAATCTATTGGCTACACCTTC. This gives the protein CTSRTGGESIGYTF.

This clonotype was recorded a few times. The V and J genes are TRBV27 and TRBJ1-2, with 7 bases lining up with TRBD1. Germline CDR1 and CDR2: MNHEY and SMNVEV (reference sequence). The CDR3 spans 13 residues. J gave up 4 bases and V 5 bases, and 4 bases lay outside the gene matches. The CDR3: CASSRTGIYGYTF. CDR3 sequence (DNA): TGTGCCAGCAGTAGGACAGGCATCTATGGCTACACCTTC.

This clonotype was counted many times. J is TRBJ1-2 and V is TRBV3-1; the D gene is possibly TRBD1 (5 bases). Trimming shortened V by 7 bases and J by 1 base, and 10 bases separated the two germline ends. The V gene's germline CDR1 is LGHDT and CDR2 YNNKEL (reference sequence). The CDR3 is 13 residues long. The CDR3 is CASTDRNNYGYTF. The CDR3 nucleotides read TGTGCCAGCACCGACAGAAATAACTATGGCTACACCTTC.

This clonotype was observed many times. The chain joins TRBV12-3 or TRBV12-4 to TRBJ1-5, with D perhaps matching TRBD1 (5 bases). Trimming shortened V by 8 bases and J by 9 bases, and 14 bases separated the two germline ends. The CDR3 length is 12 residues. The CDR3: CASGPIGVPQHF. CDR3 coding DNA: TGTGCCAGCGGGCCGATAGGGGTGCCCCAGCATTTT.

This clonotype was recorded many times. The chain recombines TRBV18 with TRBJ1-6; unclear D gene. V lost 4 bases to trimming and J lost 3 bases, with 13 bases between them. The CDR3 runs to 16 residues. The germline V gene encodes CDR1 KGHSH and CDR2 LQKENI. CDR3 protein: CASSLRTGSYNSPLHF. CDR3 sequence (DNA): TGTGCCAGCTCACTACGGACCGGGAGCTATAATTCACCCCTCCACTTT.

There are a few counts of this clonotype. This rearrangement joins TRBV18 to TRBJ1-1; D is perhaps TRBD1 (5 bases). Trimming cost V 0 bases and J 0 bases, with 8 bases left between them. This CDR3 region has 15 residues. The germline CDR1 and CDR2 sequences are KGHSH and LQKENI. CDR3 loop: CASSPPQGMNTEAFF. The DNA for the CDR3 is TGTGCCAGCTCACCACCCCAGGGCATGAACACTGAAGCTTTCTTT.

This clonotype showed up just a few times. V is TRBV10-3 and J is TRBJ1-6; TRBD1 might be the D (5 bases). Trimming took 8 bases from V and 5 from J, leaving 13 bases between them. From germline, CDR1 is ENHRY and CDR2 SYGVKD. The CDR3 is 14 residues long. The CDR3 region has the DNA TGTGCCATCGAGAGGGGAGGTAATAATTCACCCCTCCACTTT. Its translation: CAIERGGNNSPLHF.

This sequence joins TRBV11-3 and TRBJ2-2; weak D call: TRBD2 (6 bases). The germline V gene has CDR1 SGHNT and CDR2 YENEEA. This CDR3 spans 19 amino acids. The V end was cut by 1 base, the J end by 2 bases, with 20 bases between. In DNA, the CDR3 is TGTGCCAGCAGCTTAGGCGGGCGGGGACCCCGTGCTAACACCGGGGAGCTGTTTTTT. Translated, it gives CASSLGGRGPRANTGELFF. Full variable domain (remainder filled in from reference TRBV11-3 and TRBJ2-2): EAGVVQSPRYKIIEKKQPVAFWCNPISGHNTLYWYLQNLGQGPELLIRYENEEAVDDSQLPKDRFSAERLKGVDSTLKIQPAELGDSAVYLCASSLGGRGPRANTGELFFGEGSRLTVL.

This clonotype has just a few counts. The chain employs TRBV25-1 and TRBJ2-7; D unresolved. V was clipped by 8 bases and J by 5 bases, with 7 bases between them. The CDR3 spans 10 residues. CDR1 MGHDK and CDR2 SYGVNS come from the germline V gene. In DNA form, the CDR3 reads TGTGCCAGCTTCGAGAACGAGCAGTACTTC. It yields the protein CASFENEQYF.

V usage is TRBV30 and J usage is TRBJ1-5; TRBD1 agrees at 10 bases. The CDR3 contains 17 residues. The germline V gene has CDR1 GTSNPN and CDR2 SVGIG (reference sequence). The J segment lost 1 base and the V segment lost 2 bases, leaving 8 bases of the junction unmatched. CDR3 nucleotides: TGTGCCTGGAGTACCGGGACAGGGGTTAGGAGCAATCAGCCCCAGCATTTT. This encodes CAWSTGTGVRSNQPQHF. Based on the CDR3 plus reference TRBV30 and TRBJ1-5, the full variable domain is SQTIHQWPATLVQPVGSPLSLECTVEGTSNPNLYWYRQAAGRGLQLLFYSVGIGQISSEVPQNLSASRPQDRQFILSSKKLLLSDSGFYLCAWSTGTGVRSNQPQHFGDGTRLSIL.

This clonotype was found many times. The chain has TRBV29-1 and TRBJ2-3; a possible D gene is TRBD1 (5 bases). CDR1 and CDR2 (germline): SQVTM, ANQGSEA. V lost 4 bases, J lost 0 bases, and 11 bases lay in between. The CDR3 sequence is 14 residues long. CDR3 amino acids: CSVGLAGSTDTQYF. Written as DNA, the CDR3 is TGCAGCGTTGGGTTAGCAGGGAGCACAGATACGCAGTATTTT.

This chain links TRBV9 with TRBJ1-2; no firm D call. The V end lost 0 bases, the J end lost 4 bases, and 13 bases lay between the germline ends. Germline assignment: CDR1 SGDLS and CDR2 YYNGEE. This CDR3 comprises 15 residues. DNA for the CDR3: TGTGCCAGCAGCGTAGGGAGACACGAGGGCTATGGCTACACCTTC. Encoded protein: CASSVGRHEGYGYTF. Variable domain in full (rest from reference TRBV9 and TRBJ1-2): DSGVTQTPKHLITATGQRVTLRCSPRSGDLSVYWYQQSLDQGLQFLIQYYNGEERAKGNILERFSAQQFPDLHSELNLSSLELGDSALYFCASSVGRHEGYGYTFGSGTRLTVV.

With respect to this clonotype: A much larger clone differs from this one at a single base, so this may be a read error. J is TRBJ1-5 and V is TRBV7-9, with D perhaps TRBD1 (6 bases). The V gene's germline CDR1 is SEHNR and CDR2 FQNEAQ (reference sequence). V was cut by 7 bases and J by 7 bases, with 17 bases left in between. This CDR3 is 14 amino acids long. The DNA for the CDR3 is TGTGCCAGCAACATCATCTCAGGGGACCAGCCCCAGCATTTT. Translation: CASNIISGDQPQHF.

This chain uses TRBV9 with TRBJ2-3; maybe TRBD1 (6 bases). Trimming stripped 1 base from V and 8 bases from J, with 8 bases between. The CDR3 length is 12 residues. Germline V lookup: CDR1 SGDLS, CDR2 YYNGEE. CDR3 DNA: TGTGCCAGCAGCGTATTAGGGGGTACGCAGTATTTT. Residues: CASSVLGGTQYF. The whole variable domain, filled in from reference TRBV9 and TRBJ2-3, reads DSGVTQTPKHLITATGQRVTLRCSPRSGDLSVYWYQQSLDQGLQFLIQYYNGEERAKGNILERFSAQQFPDLHSELNLSSLELGDSALYFCASSVLGGTQYFGPGTRLTVL.

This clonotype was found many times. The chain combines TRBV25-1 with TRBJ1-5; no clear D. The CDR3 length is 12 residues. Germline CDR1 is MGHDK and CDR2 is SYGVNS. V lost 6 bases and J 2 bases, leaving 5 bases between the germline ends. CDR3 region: CASRWGNQPQHF. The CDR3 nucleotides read TGTGCCAGCAGGTGGGGCAATCAGCCCCAGCATTTT.

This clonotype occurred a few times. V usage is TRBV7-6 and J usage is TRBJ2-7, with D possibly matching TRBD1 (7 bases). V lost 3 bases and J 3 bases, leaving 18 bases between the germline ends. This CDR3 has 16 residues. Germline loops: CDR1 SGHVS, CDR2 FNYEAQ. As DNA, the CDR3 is TGTGCCAGCAGCTTGGGCGCTCGCGGGACAGTCTACGAGCAGTACTTC. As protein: CASSLGARGTVYEQYF.

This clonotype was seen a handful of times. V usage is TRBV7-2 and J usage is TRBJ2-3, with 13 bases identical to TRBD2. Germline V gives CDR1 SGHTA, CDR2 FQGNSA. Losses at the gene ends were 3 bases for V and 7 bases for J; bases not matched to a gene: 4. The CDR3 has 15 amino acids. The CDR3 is CASSFTSGGAYTQYF. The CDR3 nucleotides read TGTGCCAGCAGCTTTACTAGCGGGGGGGCGTATACGCAGTATTTT. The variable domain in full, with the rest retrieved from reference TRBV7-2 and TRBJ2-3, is GAGVSQSPSNKVTEKGKDVELRCDPISGHTALYWYRQSLGQGLEFLIYFQGNSAPDKSGLPSDRFSAERTGGSVSTLTIQRTQQEDSAVYLCASSFTSGGAYTQYFGPGTRLTVL.

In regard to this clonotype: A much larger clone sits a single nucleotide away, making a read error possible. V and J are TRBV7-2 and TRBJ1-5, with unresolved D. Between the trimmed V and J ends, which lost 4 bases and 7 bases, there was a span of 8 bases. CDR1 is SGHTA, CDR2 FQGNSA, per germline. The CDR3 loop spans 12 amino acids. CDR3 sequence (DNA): TGTGCCAGCAGCTCGATGGGGCAGCCCCAGCATTTT. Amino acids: CASSSMGQPQHF.

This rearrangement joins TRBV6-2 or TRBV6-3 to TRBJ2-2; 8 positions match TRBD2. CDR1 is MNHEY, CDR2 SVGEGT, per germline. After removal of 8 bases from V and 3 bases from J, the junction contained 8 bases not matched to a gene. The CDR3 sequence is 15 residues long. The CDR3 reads CASRGAAGDTGELFF. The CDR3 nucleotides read TGTGCCAGCCGGGGAGCAGCGGGGGACACCGGGGAGCTGTTTTTT.

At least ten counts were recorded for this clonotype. This CDR3 reads CASSYSQSQETQYF. Written as DNA, the CDR3 is TGTGCCAGCAGTTACTCCCAGTCCCAAGAGACCCAGTACTTC. This chain joins TRBV6-6 and TRBJ2-5; D gene uncertain. The germline V gene has CDR1 MNHNY and CDR2 SVGAGI (reference sequence). This CDR3 comprises 14 residues. The V end lost 0 bases, the J end lost 1 base, and 6 bases lay between the germline ends.

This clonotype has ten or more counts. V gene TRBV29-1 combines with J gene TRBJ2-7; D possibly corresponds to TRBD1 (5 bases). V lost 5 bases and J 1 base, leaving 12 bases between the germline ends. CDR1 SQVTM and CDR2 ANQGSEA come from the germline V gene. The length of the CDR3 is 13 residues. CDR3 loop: CSVLDTSSYEQYF. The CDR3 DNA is TGCAGCGTTTTGGACACGTCGTCCTACGAGCAGTACTTC.

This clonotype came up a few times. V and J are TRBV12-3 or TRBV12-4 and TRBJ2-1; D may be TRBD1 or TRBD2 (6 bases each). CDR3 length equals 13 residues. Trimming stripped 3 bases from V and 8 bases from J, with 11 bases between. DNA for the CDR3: TGTGCCAGCAGTTTTCGGGGGCGGGATGAGCAGTTCTTC. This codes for CASSFRGRDEQFF.

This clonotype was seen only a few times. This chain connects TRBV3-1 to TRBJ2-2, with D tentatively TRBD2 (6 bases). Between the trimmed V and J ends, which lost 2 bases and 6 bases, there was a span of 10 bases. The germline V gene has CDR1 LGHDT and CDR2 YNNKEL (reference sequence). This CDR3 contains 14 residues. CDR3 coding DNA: TGTGCCAGCAGCCAATTCCGCGGGGCCGGGGAGCTGTTTTTT. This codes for CASSQFRGAGELFF. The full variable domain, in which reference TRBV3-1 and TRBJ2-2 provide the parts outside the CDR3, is DTAVSQTPKYLVTQMGNDKSIKCEQNLGHDTMYWYKQDSKKFLKIMFSYNNKELIINETVPNRFSPKSPDKAHLNLHINSLELGDSAVYFCASSQFRGAGELFFGEGSRLTVL.

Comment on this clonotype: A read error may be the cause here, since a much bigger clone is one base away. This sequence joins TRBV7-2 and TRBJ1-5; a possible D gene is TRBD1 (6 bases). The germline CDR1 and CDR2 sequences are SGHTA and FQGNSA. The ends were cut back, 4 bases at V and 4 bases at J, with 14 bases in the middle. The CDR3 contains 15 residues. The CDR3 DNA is TGTGCCAGCAGCTCAACAGGGAATCATAATCAGCCCCAGCATTTT. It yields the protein CASSSTGNHNQPQHF. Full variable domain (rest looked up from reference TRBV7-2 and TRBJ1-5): GAGVSQSPSNKVTEKGKDVELRCDPISGHTALYWYRQSLGQGLEFLIYFQGNSAPDKSGLPSDRFSAERTGGSVSTLTIQRTQQEDSAVYLCASSSTGNHNQPQHFGDGTRLSIL.